This T cell receptor beta chain derives from a study of shared clonotypes between healthy human individuals. Study-level results: About 5.2% was the fraction of naive CD4 clonotypes found shared across a few donors. Generation probability values for non-shared clonotypes were lower than those for clonotypes shared by all four donors.

Execution of the assay was at deep level. Replicate PCRs from sorted subsets contained 200 ng DNA, which is roughly 30,000 T cell genomes. Libraries were prepared by immunoSEQ multiplex PCR; TCRdb keeps only in-frame clonotypes and omits some of them. The sample has millions of clones; approximately 95% are singletons. Note on this clone: Its antigen is still unknown.

This CDR3 has 11 amino acids. CDR1 LGHNA and CDR2 YSLEER come from the germline V gene. Trimming stripped 7 bases from V and 7 bases from J, with 10 bases between. The naive CD8 population came from CD45RO-negative cells selected for CCR7, without terminally differentiated effector memory CD45RA+ cells. The sequenced sample was naive CD8+ T cells sorted from blood. This chain links TRBV4-3 with TRBJ1-1; D call uncertain. The clonotype was recovered from a man younger than 35 in good health. CDR3 nucleotides: TGCGCCAGCATGTGGGGATTTGAAGCTTTCTTT. Amino acid sequence: CASMWGFEAFF.